Presented here are 8 T cell receptor beta chains from one specimen sequenced in a study of siplizumab effects on memory and regulatory T cells. Libraries were prepared by immunoSEQ multiplex PCR; TCRdb keeps only in-frame clonotypes and omits some of them. Among fewer than 100,000 clones listed, over 85% were seen once. Sequenced sample: non-Treg CD4+ T cells sorted from blood. Source of these receptors: a human donor in good health.

V usage is TRBV29-1 and J usage is TRBJ1-1; no reliable D call. Germline CDR1 SQVTM, CDR2 ANQGSEA. Trimming left V 3 bases short and J 4 bases short, with 9 bases between. The CDR3 extends over 12 amino acids. CDR3 coding DNA: TGCAGCGTTGATCCCGCCGTCACTGAAGCTTTCTTT. The encoded protein is CSVDPAVTEAFF.

This sequence joins TRBV7-2 and TRBJ2-7, with a possible D match to TRBD2 (5 bases). Germline V CDR1 and CDR2: SGHTA, FQGNSA. V lost 8 bases and J lost 1, with 12 bases in between. This CDR3 has 13 amino acids. CDR3 protein: CASRPSGSYEQYF. For the CDR3, the DNA is TGTGCCAGCCGCCCTTCGGGGTCCTACGAGCAGTACTTC.

V gene TRBV5-4 combines with J gene TRBJ1-1; 7 bases are shared with TRBD1. From germline, CDR1 is SGHNT and CDR2 YYREEE (reference sequence). CDR3 length: 15 amino acids. The ends lost 0 bases at V and 5 bases at J; junction bases unmatched: 7. In DNA, the CDR3 is TGTGCCAGCAGCTTGGCTACAGGGGTGCGGACTGAAGCTTTCTTT. This encodes CASSLATGVRTEAFF.

This chain links TRBV7-9 with TRBJ2-3; D unclear. CDR1 is SEHNR and CDR2 is FQNEAQ in the germline V gene (reference sequence). The CDR3 spans 10 residues. Trimming took 3 bases from V and 6 from J, leaving 1 base between them. In DNA, the CDR3 is TGTGCCAGCAGCTTGGATACGCAGTATTTT. This codes for CASSLDTQYF.

V gene TRBV4-2 combines with J gene TRBJ2-4, with D maybe TRBD2 (6 bases). The CDR3 spans 15 residues. V lost 0 bases and J lost 6, with 12 bases in between. Germline V gene data show CDR1 as LGHNA and CDR2 as YNFKEQ. The CDR3 spells CASSQDWGSGNIQYF. CDR3 coding DNA: TGTGCCAGCAGCCAAGATTGGGGTAGCGGAAACATTCAGTACTTC.

The CDR3 coding sequence is TGTGCCAGCTCACCACTGGGTTTATCGGGGGGCGCATCCGAGCAGTACTTC. This translates into CASSPLGLSGGASEQYF. The chain is built from TRBV18 and TRBJ2-7; the D gene is possibly TRBD2 (7 bases). Germline loops: CDR1 KGHSH, CDR2 LQKENI. Trimming removed 1 base at V and 6 bases at J, with 22 bases between. This CDR3 has 17 amino acids.

In its sample, this clone was seen once. The genes are TRBV10-3 and TRBJ2-3; 7 bases agree with TRBD2. Per germline, CDR1 ENHRY and CDR2 SYGVKD. The CDR3 is made up of 15 amino acids. V lost 2 bases to trimming and J lost 4 bases; unmatched junction nucleotides: 6. The CDR3 region has the DNA TGTGCCATCAGTGAGGGGTCCCTAGCGGCAGATACGCAGTATTTT. Translation gives CAISEGSLAADTQYF.

V usage is TRBV30 and J usage is TRBJ2-7, with 11 bases aligning to TRBD1. V shed 5 bases, J shed 6 bases, and the junction held 6 bases outside the gene matches. Germline loops: CDR1 GTSNPN, CDR2 SVGIG (reference sequence). This CDR3 comprises 13 residues. The CDR3: CAWASDRGREQYF. The CDR3 nucleotides are TGTGCCTGGGCCTCGGACAGGGGGCGCGAGCAGTACTTC.